The 11 T cell receptor beta chains below come from one sample, sequenced in a study of cytomegalovirus exposure and HLA in healthy donors. 60 Vbeta and 13 Jbeta primers were used in PCR. Sequencing used immunoSEQ multiplex PCR; TCRdb keeps in-frame clones, though not all of them. This table holds more than 100,000 clones, around two thirds found once. Sequenced sample: PBMCs. These receptor sequences come from a woman aged 40 to 50 in good health and CMV-seronegative.

This chain links TRBV28 with TRBJ2-7, with TRBD1 matching 7 bases. Germline assignment: CDR1 MDHEN and CDR2 SYDVKM. CDR3 length equals 19 residues. V trimming: 1 base; J trimming: 0 bases; junction bases outside the gene matches: 15. The CDR3 sequence is CASSLLGTASTNSSYEQYF. Here the CDR3 DNA reads TGTGCCAGCAGTTTATTGGGGACAGCATCCACCAATAGCTCCTACGAGCAGTACTTC.

The chain links TRBV6-6 to TRBJ1-1; D ambiguous. The CDR3 length is 14 residues. CDR1 MNHNY and CDR2 SVGAGI come from the germline V gene (reference sequence). Trimming took 2 bases from V and 5 from J, leaving 12 bases between them. DNA for the CDR3: TGTGCCAGCAGTTACGTGAGCATGCGTACTGAAGCTTTCTTT. It specifies CASSYVSMRTEAFF.

The chain links TRBV7-2 to TRBJ1-2, with TRBD1 as a possible D gene (5 bases). CDR3 length equals 15 residues. V was trimmed by 5 bases and J by 2 bases, leaving 15 bases between them. CDR1 is SGHTA and CDR2 is FQGNSA in the germline V gene. The CDR3 loop is CASSHGLWGNYGYTF. CDR3 bases: TGTGCCAGCAGCCACGGCCTATGGGGCAACTATGGCTACACCTTC.

Remarks on this clone: Its ends do not fully match the called genes, so a read error is possible. The V call is TRBV6-5, the J call TRBJ1-1, with a possible D match to TRBD1 (6 bases). Germline CDR1 MNHEY, CDR2 SVGAGI. The CDR3 loop spans 13 amino acids. The CDR3 DNA reads as TGTGCCAGCAGTGACTCGACAGGTGATGAAGCTTTCTTT. This translates into CASSDSTGDEAFF.

This clone showed up just a few times. The CDR3 here is CASSRRSGTGDTEAFF. As DNA, the CDR3 is TGTGCCAGCAGCCGGAGATCCGGGACAGGGGACACTGAAGCTTTCTTT. The chain uses TRBV7-9 and TRBJ1-1; 10 bases are shared with TRBD1. The CDR3 length is 16 residues. V lost 5 bases to trimming and J lost 3 bases; unmatched junction nucleotides: 9. CDR1 is SEHNR, CDR2 FQNEAQ, per germline (reference sequence).

This sequence joins TRBV4-1 and TRBJ1-4; 7 bases match TRBD1. V lost 3 bases and J lost 8; bases outside the gene matches: 12. The CDR3 length is 16 residues. Germline-derived CDR1 and CDR2 are MGHRA and YSYEKL. CDR3 nucleotide sequence: TGCGCCAGCAGCCAGCCCGGGAGACAGGGTCGGGAAAAACTGTTTTTT. This translates into CASSQPGRQGREKLFF.

Here the CDR3 reads CASSPTAGEGGYTF. CDR3 bases: TGTGCCAGCAGCCCGACGGCCGGGGAGGGTGGCTACACCTTC. The V gene is TRBV7-6, the J gene TRBJ1-2, with unresolved D. The CDR3 runs 14 residues. With 5 bases removed from V and 7 bases from J, the gap between germline ends came to 17 bases. Germline V gene lookup returns CDR1 SGHVS and CDR2 FNYEAQ.

In this sample, this clone turned up a few times. The V call is TRBV7-2, the J call TRBJ1-4, with TRBD1 matching over 7 bases. Germline loops: CDR1 SGHTA, CDR2 FQGNSA. With 8 bases clipped from V and 3 bases from J, the junction kept 9 bases outside the gene matches. The CDR3 is 15 residues long. The CDR3 is CASALSTGANEKLFF. The CDR3, as DNA: TGTGCCAGCGCACTCTCTACAGGGGCTAATGAAAAACTGTTTTTT.

This clone was detected once. The J gene is TRBJ1-5, the V gene TRBV19, with TRBD1 as a possible D gene (5 bases). Between the trimmed V and J ends, which lost 5 bases and 4 bases, there was a span of 9 bases. CDR1 and CDR2 (germline): LNHDA, SQIVND (reference sequence). The CDR3 runs 13 residues. CDR3 sequence: CASSATANQPQHF. CDR3 in DNA: TGTGCCAGTAGTGCGACAGCAAATCAGCCCCAGCATTTT.

This clone was recorded only once. The V and J genes are TRBV5-6 and TRBJ1-5; possible D gene TRBD1, 5 bases. The V gene lost 1 base and the J gene lost 1 base, with 12 bases spanning the gap. There are 16 residues in the CDR3. CDR1 is SGHDT and CDR2 is YYEEEE in the germline V gene. For the CDR3, the DNA is TGTGCCAGCAGCTTGTCAGGGCGTAGAAGCAATCAGCCCCAGCATTTT. Amino acids: CASSLSGRRSNQPQHF.

J is TRBJ1-5 and V is TRBV19; a possible D gene is TRBD1 (5 bases). This CDR3 has 14 residues. Looked up from germline, CDR1 is LNHDA and CDR2 is SQIVND (reference sequence). Trimming removed 5 bases at V and 7 bases at J, with 15 bases between. The CDR3 loop reads CASSDDSERQPQHF. The DNA of the CDR3 is TGTGCCAGTAGTGACGACAGTGAACGCCAGCCCCAGCATTTT.